Listed below are T cell receptor beta chains from one sample, sequenced in a study of cytomegalovirus exposure and HLA in healthy donors. Sequenced by immunoSEQ multiplex PCR; TCRdb stores in-frame clones only, minus some. Recorded for this sample: about 190,000 clones. The sequenced material came from PBMCs. The origin of the receptors is a woman aged 30 to 39 in good health and CMV-seropositive. The CDR3 runs from the conserved cysteine through the conserved F or W. A D gene is named only where the DNA matches it firmly.

V gene	J gene	D gene	CDR3 protein	CDR3 DNA
TRBV30	TRBJ2-7	TRBD2	CAWSPGLEVDEQYF	TGTGCCTGGAGCCCGGGACTAGAGGTCGACGAGCAGTACTTC
TRBV11-2	TRBJ2-3	.	CASSLVGANTDTQYF	TGTGCCAGCAGCCTTGTAGGGGCTAACACAGATACGCAGTATTTT
TRBV27	TRBJ1-5	TRBD1	CASSWTGSNQPQHF	TGTGCCAGCAGCTGGACAGGTAGCAATCAGCCCCAGCATTTT
TRBV4-3	TRBJ2-5	TRBD2	CASSPGGGLQETQYF	TGCGCCAGCAGCCCCGGCGGGGGATTACAAGAGACCCAGTACTTC
TRBV25-1	TRBJ2-2	TRBD2	CASRRAGDTGELFF	TGTGCCAGCCGTCGAGCGGGGGACACCGGGGAGCTGTTTTTT
TRBV27	TRBJ2-6	TRBD1	CASSFGQAPSGANVLTF	TGTGCCAGCAGTTTCGGACAGGCTCCGTCTGGGGCCAACGTCCTGACTTTC
TRBV19	TRBJ1-5	TRBD1	CASSMGQGFQPQHF	TGTGCCAGTAGTATGGGACAGGGTTTTCAGCCCCAGCATTTT
TRBV10-3	TRBJ2-7	TRBD1	CAISVGQGSHYEQYF	TGTGCCATCAGTGTCGGACAGGGGTCCCACTACGAGCAGTACTTC
TRBV19	TRBJ2-2	.	CASRSAGAFTGELFF	TGTGCCAGTAGGTCGGCGGGGGCCTTCACCGGGGAGCTGTTTTTT
TRBV4-3	TRBJ2-3	.	CASSQGTSYGSDTQYF	TGCGCCAGCAGCCAAGGGACTTCCTACGGCTCAGATACGCAGTATTTT
TRBV2	TRBJ2-7	.	CASSEGGTSEQYF	TGTGCCAGCAGTGAGGGGGGGACATCCGAGCAGTACTTC
TRBV20-1	TRBJ2-7	.	CSARISYEQYF	TGCAGTGCTAGAATCAGCTACGAGCAGTACTTC
TRBV28	TRBJ1-2	TRBD1	CASGPPGQGFYGYTF	TGTGCCAGCGGGCCCCCGGGACAGGGCTTTTATGGCTACACCTTC
TRBV11-3	TRBJ1-1	TRBD1	CASSRGQGANTEAFF	TGTGCCAGCAGCCGAGGACAGGGGGCGAACACTGAAGCTTTCTTT
TRBV11-2	TRBJ2-1	.	CASSPGLNSYNEQFF	TGTGCCAGCAGCCCAGGCCTCAACTCCTACAATGAGCAGTTCTTC
TRBV10-2	TRBJ1-5	TRBD1	CASTGGNQPQHF	TGCGCCAGCACAGGGGGGAATCAGCCCCAGCATTTT
TRBV6-1	TRBJ2-7	.	CASSTTTTYEQYF	TGTGCCAGCAGTACGACTACTACCTACGAGCAGTACTTC
TRBV6-1	TRBJ2-5	TRBD1	CATSLQGQETQYF	TGTGCCACCTCCCTACAGGGGCAGGAGACCCAGTACTTC
TRBV25-1	TRBJ2-1	TRBD2	CASRGGSGGYNEQFF	TGTGCCAGCAGGGGGGGCAGCGGGGGCTACAATGAGCAGTTCTTC
TRBV19	TRBJ1-2	TRBD1	CASSIGKGQTSNYGYTF	TGTGCCAGTAGTATAGGGAAGGGACAGACCTCTAACTATGGCTACACCTTC
TRBV4-3	TRBJ1-1	.	CASSQDNSRDRAFF	TGCGCCAGCAGCCAAGACAACTCAAGAGACAGAGCTTTCTTT
TRBV7-9	TRBJ1-2	TRBD1	CASRWDSPNYGYTF	TGTGCCAGCAGATGGGACAGTCCTAACTATGGCTACACCTTC
TRBV15	TRBJ2-2	TRBD2	CATSREVPSGNAGELFF	TGTGCCACCAGCAGAGAGGTGCCTAGCGGGAACGCCGGGGAGCTGTTTTTT
TRBV2	TRBJ2-3	.	CASTPGGTDTQYF	TGTGCCAGCACCCCGGGGGGCACAGATACGCAGTATTTT
TRBV5-6	TRBJ1-3	TRBD1	CASSFSWTGSENTIYF	TGTGCCAGCAGCTTCTCCTGGACAGGGAGCGAAAACACCATATATTTT
TRBV27	TRBJ2-3	TRBD1	CASSLYDRVPDTQYF	TGTGCCAGCAGTTTATACGACAGGGTCCCAGATACGCAGTATTTT